Only a few counts were recorded for the clone carrying this T cell receptor beta chain. Its specificity is not known. Just one base apart from a much larger clone, this may be a read error. This record comes from a study of breast tumors, draining lymph nodes, adjacent tissues. Germline lookup yields CDR1 MNHNY and CDR2 SVGAGI (reference sequence). The germline V and J ends were trimmed by 5 bases and 0 bases, with 17 bases remaining between them. This CDR3 is 16 amino acids long. Whole-study findings and limits: Data fit most tumor T cells coming from lymph node, expanding in tumor.

TCRdb analysed the multiplex PCR reads with MiXCR anew, one entry per CDR3 protein. The sample shows approximately 230,000 distinct CDR3 sequences, nearly 35% of them seen only once. Breast cancer patients provided tissue from their axillary draining lymph nodes. The specimen sequenced was axillary lymph node tissue. This chain links TRBV6-6 with TRBJ2-7, with D possibly TRBD1 on 6 matching bases. The source is a female donor with breast cancer. Some clones in this sample may be carry-over from other donors' samples. The CDR3 loop reads CASSHRERGSSYEQYF. In DNA, the CDR3 is TGTGCCAGCAGTCACAGGGAGAGGGGAAGCTCCTACGAGCAGTACTTC.